The 16 T cell receptor beta chains in this list originate from one sample, sequenced in a study of CD8+CD57+ T cells in acquired aplastic anemia listed by TCRdb under 2018. Sequencing relied on an Illumina HiSeq 2000. Genomic DNA was used as template for profiling of TCR beta VDJ combinations and CDR3 sequences. TCRdb redid the processing of the public reads, applying fastp at Q25 and MiXCR, and retained in-frame beta chains. A single entry per CDR3 protein holds the most common genes and DNA from its merged rows. Recorded for this sample are 150,000 to 170,000 distinct CDR3 sequences; about 54% of them occurred a single time. Jointly, the top ten make up over 9.5% of the sample. The patients picked for sequencing were ones in whom flow cytometry had shown an expansion of CD8+CD57+ cells. What was sequenced was sorted CD4+, CD8+, or CD8+CD57+ T cells (not recorded which) from PBMCs. These receptors were collected from a human donor with aplastic anemia.

This clonotype was seen a few times. The chain employs TRBV2 and TRBJ2-7; a possible D gene is TRBD1 (5 bases). Germline CDR1 is SNHLY and CDR2 is FYNNEI. CDR3 size: 14 residues. V was shortened by 8 bases and J by 7 bases, with 21 bases between the two germline ends. The CDR3 sequence: CASQLTARTREQYF. DNA of the CDR3: TGTGCCAGCCAACTGACAGCCCGAACGAGGGAGCAGTACTTC.

On this clonotype: A much larger clonotype is one base distant, so this may be a read error. The chain recombines TRBV2 with TRBJ2-1, with D tentatively TRBD2 (7 bases). There are 15 residues in the CDR3. Germline V gene lookup returns CDR1 SNHLY and CDR2 FYNNEI. The CDR3, as DNA: TGTGCCAGCAGTGAAGGGGGGGGCGTTAAGAGGGAGCAGCTCTTC. This codes for CASSEGGGVKREQLF.

This clonotype was counted many times. The V call is TRBV9, the J call TRBJ2-7; D remains ambiguous. V was trimmed by 0 bases and J by 4 bases, leaving 11 bases between them. The CDR3 has 14 amino acids. The germline V gene has CDR1 SGDLS and CDR2 YYNGEE. CDR3 sequence: CASSVGVGPYEQYF. Here the CDR3 DNA reads TGTGCCAGCAGCGTAGGGGTAGGTCCTTACGAGCAGTACTTC.

The chain couples TRBV6-1 to TRBJ2-7, with 7 nucleotides matching TRBD1. CDR1 is MNHNS, CDR2 SASEGT, per germline. With 4 bases clipped from V and 1 base from J, the junction kept 4 bases outside the gene matches. There are 14 residues in the CDR3. CDR3 sequence (DNA): TGTGCCAGCAGTGCACCGGGACAGTCCTACGAGCAGTACTTC. It encodes CASSAPGQSYEQYF.

J is TRBJ2-3 and V is TRBV20-1, with 11 nucleotides matching TRBD2. V lost 6 bases and J lost 2; bases outside the gene matches: 7. The CDR3 spans 15 residues. Germline loops: CDR1 DFQATT, CDR2 SNEGSKA (reference sequence). The CDR3 sequence is CSASSGGRVTDTQYF. DNA of the CDR3: TGCAGTGCCTCTAGCGGGGGGCGGGTCACAGATACGCAGTATTTT.

CDR3 in DNA: TGTGCCAGTACAGGGGCTGTACGGAATCAGCCCCAGCATTTT. This sequence encodes CASTGAVRNQPQHF. This chain links TRBV19 with TRBJ1-5; D perhaps matches TRBD1 (6 bases). V dropped 7 bases and J dropped 4 bases, with 14 bases sitting between them. CDR1 is LNHDA, CDR2 SQIVND, per germline (reference sequence). The CDR3 has 14 residues.

In this sample, this clonotype turned up a few times. The chain uses TRBV20-1 and TRBJ2-1; D gene uncertain. CDR3 length equals 13 residues. V gave up 4 bases and J gave up 1 base, with 8 bases separating them. CDR1 is DFQATT and CDR2 is SNEGSKA in the germline V gene (reference sequence). The DNA of the CDR3 is TGCAGTGCTATTTTCCGATCCTACAATGAGCAGTTCTTC. This codes for CSAIFRSYNEQFF.

Note on this clonotype: This clone may be a read error of a much larger clone one base away. The J gene is TRBJ1-1, the V gene TRBV19, with D maybe TRBD1 (6 bases). Trimming removed 9 bases at V and 8 bases at J, with 16 bases between. CDR3 length: 12 residues. Germline V gives CDR1 LNHDA, CDR2 SQIVND (reference sequence). CDR3 nucleotides: TGTGCCAGCAGCCACCCCGACAGGGAAGCTTTCTTT. As protein: CASSHPDREAFF.

This clonotype has a count of ten or more. V gene TRBV20-1 combines with J gene TRBJ2-5, with D tentatively TRBD2 (5 bases). V lost 3 bases and J lost 7, with 9 bases in between. The CDR3 sequence is 11 residues long. Germline V gene sequence: CDR1 DFQATT, CDR2 SNEGSKA (reference sequence). In DNA form, the CDR3 reads TGCAGTGCTAGGGTAGGAGGGACCCAGTACTTC. Protein sequence: CSARVGGTQYF.

The chain carries TRBV24-1 and TRBJ1-2; D gene unclear. Trimming took 7 bases from V and 4 from J, leaving 9 bases between them. This CDR3 is built from 12 residues. Per germline, CDR1 KGHDR and CDR2 SFDVKD. CDR3: CATSDHSYGYTF. The CDR3 DNA reads as TGTGCCACCAGCGACCACAGCTATGGCTACACCTTC.

This chain joins TRBV20-1 and TRBJ2-7; TRBD2 matches 8 bases. The CDR3 length is 14 residues. Per the germline V gene, CDR1 is DFQATT and CDR2 is SNEGSKA (reference sequence). The V gene end was trimmed by 5 bases and the J gene end by 6 bases; junction bases not matched to a gene: 12. The DNA of the CDR3 is TGCAGTGCTTCTGCCGGGACTAGGGTCGGCGAGCAGTACTTC. As protein: CSASAGTRVGEQYF.

In this sample, this clonotype turned up many times. The rearrangement links TRBV2 to TRBJ1-5; the match to TRBD1 covers 11 bases. The germline gives CDR1 SNHLY, CDR2 FYNNEI. The CDR3 sequence is 15 residues long. Trimming at V came to 3 bases and at J to 6 bases, leaving 4 bases not matched to a gene. CDR3 sequence: CASSEDRGLGQPQHF. Written as DNA, the CDR3 is TGTGCCAGCAGTGAGGACAGGGGGCTGGGTCAGCCCCAGCATTTT.

Ten or more counts support this clonotype. The rearrangement links TRBV5-4 to TRBJ2-7; D uncertain. The CDR3 consists of 14 residues. Germline CDR1 reads SGHNT; CDR2 reads YYREEE (reference sequence). With 0 bases removed from V and 1 base from J, the gap between germline ends came to 8 bases. The CDR3 nucleotides read TGTGCCAGCAGCTTGGGGCTGGTTTCCTACGAGCAGTACTTC. It encodes CASSLGLVSYEQYF.

This clonotype appeared many times. The CDR3 here is CASRAGAGELFF. As DNA, the CDR3 is TGTGCCAGTCGAGCGGGAGCGGGGGAGCTGTTTTTT. The V and J genes are TRBV19 and TRBJ2-2; 8 bases are a match to TRBD2. Germline lookup yields CDR1 LNHDA and CDR2 SQIVND (reference sequence). The CDR3 sequence is 12 residues long. Losses at the gene ends were 8 bases for V and 8 bases for J; bases not matched to a gene: 4.

V usage is TRBV19 and J usage is TRBJ1-2; no reliable D call. The CDR3 is 15 residues long. V was shortened by 0 bases and J by 4 bases, with 12 bases between the two germline ends. Germline V lookup: CDR1 LNHDA, CDR2 SQIVND (reference sequence). In DNA form, the CDR3 reads TGTGCCAGTAGTATAGAAGGGCTCCCTCTCTATGGCTACACCTTC. Translating it yields CASSIEGLPLYGYTF.

The CDR3 sequence is CAISESRGTNTEAFF. Written as DNA, the CDR3 is TGTGCCATCAGTGAGTCTCGGGGCACGAACACTGAAGCTTTCTTT. The chain has TRBV10-3 and TRBJ1-1, with a tentative D call TRBD1 (5 bases). Germline V gene sequence: CDR1 ENHRY, CDR2 SYGVKD. The CDR3 has 15 residues. V was shortened by 0 bases and J by 1 base, with 9 bases between the two germline ends.